This record covers a single T cell receptor (beta chain). CDR1 and CDR2 (germline): SGHAT, FQNNGV. The CDR3 is 16 residues long. V lost 1 base and J 2 bases, leaving 14 bases between the germline ends. The entry originates in a study of control samples from healthy donors and cancer patients. Some clones are missing from TCRdb's copy, which holds only in-frame ones; the method was immunoSEQ multiplex PCR. The sample contains tens of thousands of clones, 88% of which appear only once. The sequence derives from a woman aged 70-85 years in good health. The chain recombines TRBV11-2 with TRBJ1-2; D is undetermined. The sequenced material came from blood. The CDR3 loop reads CASSLGSGTTNYGYTF. CDR3 nucleotide sequence: TGTGCCAGCAGCTTAGGAAGTGGCACCACAAACTATGGCTACACCTTC.